Below are 28 T cell receptor beta chains sequenced from a single sample in a study of T cells after yellow fever vaccination. TCRdb recomputed calls from the 5' RACE reads with MiXCR, one row per CDR3 protein. Here the sample spans 100,000 to 150,000 distinct CDR3 sequences, about 7.8% being singletons. Sequenced material: CD4+ T cells sorted from PBMCs, taken roughly 45 days after the first yellow fever vaccination. All receptors come from a man aged 18 to 35 who received the YFV17D yellow fever vaccine.

This clonotype occurred many times. The chain uses TRBV7-2 and TRBJ2-3; the D is unclear. Germline CDR1 SGHTA, CDR2 FQGNSA. The CDR3 loop spans 13 amino acids. V was pared by 4 bases and J by 5 bases, with 10 bases between. CDR3 sequence reads: CASSSSERDTQYF. The CDR3 DNA reads TGTGCCAGCAGCTCGAGCGAGAGAGATACGCAGTATTTT. Looking up the rest from reference TRBV7-2 and TRBJ2-3 gives the full variable domain: GAGVSQSPSNKVTEKGKDVELRCDPISGHTALYWYRQSLGQGLEFLIYFQGNSAPDKSGLPSDRFSAERTGGSVSTLTIQRTQQEDSAVYLCASSSSERDTQYFGPGTRLTVL.

This clonotype was observed a handful of times. The DNA of the CDR3 is TGTGCCAGCAGCTCCGCTGGAAACTCTGGAAACACCATATATTTT. Its translation: CASSSAGNSGNTIYF. The V call is TRBV7-6, the J call TRBJ1-3; D ambiguous. This CDR3 spans 15 amino acids. Germline lookup yields CDR1 SGHVS and CDR2 FNYEAQ. The germline V and J ends were trimmed by 4 bases and 0 bases, with 10 bases remaining between them. Looking up the rest from reference TRBV7-6 and TRBJ1-3 gives the full variable domain: GAGVSQSPRYKVTKRGQDVALRCDPISGHVSLYWYRQALGQGPEFLTYFNYEAQQDKSGLPNDRFSAERPEGSISTLTIQRTEQRDSAMYRCASSSAGNSGNTIYFGEGSWLTVV.

With respect to this clonotype: A read error may be the cause here, since a much bigger clone is one base away. V and J are TRBV20-1 and TRBJ2-7; D not certain. CDR1 is DFQATT, CDR2 SNEGSKA, per germline (reference sequence). This CDR3 contains 14 residues. Trimming pared 3 bases from V and 3 bases from J, leaving 15 bases between. This CDR3 is CSASPPQNHYEQYF. Here the CDR3 DNA reads TGCAGTGCTAGTCCCCCACAGAACCACTACGAGCAGTACTTC.

This clonotype has at least ten counts. CDR3 region: CSARDRKGTDEQYV. The DNA of the CDR3 is TGCAGTGCTAGAGATCGGAAGGGAACAGACGAGCAGTACGTC. The chain uses TRBV20-1 and TRBJ2-7; D gene unclear. The CDR3 spans 14 residues. V was trimmed by 0 bases and J by 5 bases, leaving 14 bases between them. Germline-derived CDR1 and CDR2 are DFQATT and SNEGSKA (reference sequence).

This clonotype turned up a few times. The chain links TRBV19 to TRBJ2-2; 14 nucleotides line up with TRBD2. The CDR3 consists of 18 residues. Trimming at V came to 4 bases and at J to 7 bases, leaving 11 bases not matched to a gene. From germline, CDR1 is LNHDA and CDR2 SQIVND (reference sequence). In DNA, the CDR3 is TGTGCCAGTAGTAGGGGACTAGCGGGGGTGAGCGCTGTCGGGGAGCTGTTTTTT. Residues: CASSRGLAGVSAVGELFF.

This clonotype appeared many times. The rearrangement joins TRBV7-2 to TRBJ2-5; 7 nucleotides match TRBD1. The CDR3 is made up of 14 amino acids. Germline-derived CDR1 and CDR2 are SGHTA and FQGNSA. With 5 bases clipped from V and 6 bases from J, the junction kept 9 bases outside the gene matches. The CDR3: CASSQQGTAQTQYF. The CDR3 nucleotides read TGTGCCAGCAGCCAACAAGGGACAGCCCAGACCCAGTACTTC.

This clonotype was observed a single time. A much larger clone lies a single base off, so this may be a read error. This chain connects TRBV27 to TRBJ2-5; D call uncertain. Germline V gives CDR1 MNHEY, CDR2 SMNVEV (reference sequence). The CDR3 has 14 amino acids. V lost 5 bases and J 2 bases, leaving 12 bases between the germline ends. The CDR3 is CASSPPQLQETQYF. The DNA of the CDR3 is TGTGCCAGCAGTCCCCCACAGCTTCAAGAGACCCAGTACTTC.

This clonotype was seen at least ten times. This chain connects TRBV3-1 to TRBJ2-1, with 7 bases identical to TRBD2. J was trimmed by 1 base and V by 4 bases; bases with no gene match: 4. CDR1 is LGHDT and CDR2 is YNNKEL in the germline V gene (reference sequence). The CDR3 is 15 residues long. The CDR3 is CASSPSSGSYNEQFF. The CDR3 DNA sequence: TGTGCCAGCAGCCCCTCTAGCGGTTCCTACAATGAGCAGTTCTTC.

Comments on this clonotype: A much larger clone is a single base away; this may be a read error. The chain uses TRBV20-1 and TRBJ1-1, with a weak D call TRBD1 (6 bases). This CDR3 has 12 amino acids. Looked up from germline, CDR1 is DFQATT and CDR2 is SNEGSKA (reference sequence). The CDR3: CCAQRGGREAFF. CDR3 coding DNA: TGCTGTGCTCAAAGGGGGGGGCGCGAAGCTTTCTTT.

This clonotype was observed many times. The chain is built from TRBV3-1 and TRBJ2-4; D is possibly TRBD1 (5 bases). V was trimmed by 0 bases and J by 7 bases, leaving 7 bases between them. Germline lookup yields CDR1 LGHDT and CDR2 YNNKEL (reference sequence). This CDR3 has 13 residues. CDR3 sequence (DNA): TGTGCCAGCAGCCAAGATTCAGGGAACATTCAGTACTTC. Translating it yields CASSQDSGNIQYF.

This clonotype was seen repeatedly, ten times or more. The chain uses TRBV29-1 and TRBJ1-2; D is perhaps TRBD1 (6 bases). Germline V lookup: CDR1 SQVTM, CDR2 ANQGSEA. The CDR3 length is 16 residues. Trimming shortened V by 1 base and J by 7 bases, and 22 bases separated the two germline ends. CDR3 nucleotides: TGCAGCGTTGAAGCAGGGGCATGCACCCTAAGGTGTGGCTACACCTTC. Its protein product is CSVEAGACTLRCGYTF.

This clonotype came up many times. The chain employs TRBV10-3 and TRBJ2-1; 9 bases are shared with TRBD1. This CDR3 comprises 14 residues. Germline V CDR1 and CDR2: ENHRY, SYGVKD. The junction had 1 base not matched to a gene; V was cut back by 6 bases and J by 1 base. The CDR3 protein is CAIRGQGSYNEQFF. The CDR3 DNA is TGTGCCATCAGGGGACAGGGTTCCTACAATGAGCAGTTCTTC.

This clonotype turned up a few times. The V call is TRBV5-4, the J call TRBJ2-3; 13 bases align to TRBD2. V lost 2 bases and J lost 6; bases outside the gene matches: 6. Germline V lookup: CDR1 SGHNT, CDR2 YYREEE (reference sequence). CDR3 length: 16 amino acids. The CDR3 coding sequence is TGTGCCAGCAGCTTTACTAGCGGGGGGGCCGGGGATACGCAGTATTTT. Amino acid sequence: CASSFTSGGAGDTQYF.

The V and J genes are TRBV20-1 and TRBJ1-5; possible D gene TRBD1, 6 bases. This CDR3 contains 15 residues. The V end was cut by 6 bases, the J end by 0 bases, with 15 bases between. CDR1 and CDR2 (germline): DFQATT, SNEGSKA (reference sequence). The CDR3 DNA reads as TGCAGTGCCATGGGCAGGGGATATAGCAATCAGCCCCAGCATTTT. Protein product: CSAMGRGYSNQPQHF.

The sample holds a few counts of this clonotype. The chain uses TRBV25-1 and TRBJ2-5; no reliable D call. CDR3 length: 12 residues. Germline V gene data show CDR1 as MGHDK and CDR2 as SYGVNS. The germline V and J ends were trimmed by 3 bases and 5 bases, with 7 bases remaining between them. The CDR3 spells CASSETFETQYF. The DNA of the CDR3 is TGTGCCAGCAGTGAGACCTTTGAGACCCAGTACTTC.

Ten or more counts support this clonotype. The gene calls are TRBV20-1 and TRBJ2-6, with D unresolved. The germline V gene has CDR1 DFQATT and CDR2 SNEGSKA (reference sequence). Deletions cut 8 bases from V and 1 base from J, with 15 bases between. CDR3 length equals 15 residues. CDR3 nucleotide sequence: TGCAGTCTGTACCGTGGGGTTTCTGGGGCCAACGTCCTGACTTTC. Translating it yields CSLYRGVSGANVLTF.

About this clonotype: This may stem from a read error, because a much larger clone lies one nucleotide away. In nucleotides, the CDR3 is TGTGCCAGCAGCTCGGTGACAGGGGAAGAGACCCAGTACTTC. Residues: CASSSVTGEETQYF. The chain carries TRBV7-6 and TRBJ2-5; the match to TRBD1 covers 8 bases. CDR1 is SGHVS and CDR2 is FNYEAQ in the germline V gene. The CDR3 is 14 residues long. The V segment lost 4 bases and the J segment 3 bases; nucleotides outside the gene matches: 4.

This clonotype came up many times. The V and J genes are TRBV7-2 and TRBJ2-4; TRBD1 is a possible D gene (6 bases). V was clipped by 5 bases and J by 3 bases, with 11 bases between them. This CDR3 is built from 14 residues. The germline gives CDR1 SGHTA, CDR2 FQGNSA. The CDR3 sequence: CASSPEGVKNIQYF. Here the CDR3 DNA reads TGTGCCAGCAGCCCCGAGGGGGTCAAAAACATTCAGTACTTC. Using reference TRBV7-2 and TRBJ2-4 for the parts outside the CDR3, the full variable domain is GAGVSQSPSNKVTEKGKDVELRCDPISGHTALYWYRQSLGQGLEFLIYFQGNSAPDKSGLPSDRFSAERTGGSVSTLTIQRTQQEDSAVYLCASSPEGVKNIQYFGAGTRLSVL.

This clonotype was found many times. CDR3 protein: CSARFSVGTGGEAFF. The CDR3 coding sequence is TGCAGTGCTAGATTTTCCGTAGGGACAGGGGGTGAAGCTTTCTTT. This chain joins TRBV20-1 and TRBJ1-1, with 11 bases fitting TRBD1. V trimming: 2 bases; J trimming: 7 bases; junction bases outside the gene matches: 9. Germline V gene sequence: CDR1 DFQATT, CDR2 SNEGSKA (reference sequence). There are 15 residues in the CDR3.

There are many counts of this clonotype. The chain carries TRBV6-1 and TRBJ2-2; D gene unclear. Germline CDR1 and CDR2: MNHNS and SASEGT. The CDR3 contains 15 residues. The ends were cut back, 5 bases at V and 1 base at J, with 11 bases in the middle. CDR3 residues: CASSRNPENTGELFF. The DNA of the CDR3 is TGTGCCAGCAGTCGTAATCCCGAGAACACCGGGGAGCTGTTTTTT.

This clonotype occurred many times. J is TRBJ1-3 and V is TRBV11-2; D remains ambiguous. In germline, CDR1 is SGHAT, CDR2 FQNNGV. The V end lost 0 bases, the J end lost 5 bases, and 5 bases lay between the germline ends. The CDR3 is made up of 13 amino acids. CDR3 loop: CASSLEQRNTIYF. The CDR3 DNA is TGTGCCAGCAGCTTAGAACAACGAAACACCATATATTTT.

This clonotype was observed many times. The J gene is TRBJ2-1, the V gene TRBV7-6; 9 nucleotides align to TRBD2. The CDR3 loop spans 17 amino acids. Trimming took 5 bases from V and 4 from J; bases not matched to a gene: 12. Germline V gene lookup returns CDR1 SGHVS and CDR2 FNYEAQ. The CDR3 sequence is CASSARLAVGVYNEQFF. Written as DNA, the CDR3 is TGTGCCAGCAGCGCCAGACTAGCGGTAGGGGTTTACAATGAGCAGTTCTTC.

This clonotype was counted ten times or more. V usage is TRBV7-3 and J usage is TRBJ2-2; TRBD1 matches at 8 bases. The CDR3 is 15 residues long. Germline CDR1 and CDR2: SGHTA and FQGTGA. Germline trimming cut 0 bases from V and 6 bases from J; bases unmatched to any gene: 3. This chain's CDR3 is CASSLTDREAGELFF. The CDR3 DNA sequence: TGTGCCAGCAGCTTAACGGACAGGGAGGCCGGGGAGCTGTTTTTT.

This clonotype was observed at least ten times. This chain connects TRBV18 to TRBJ2-7; D might be TRBD1 or TRBD2, each matching 6 bases. V lost 6 bases and J 0 bases, leaving 12 bases between the germline ends. This CDR3 comprises 14 residues. Germline loops: CDR1 KGHSH, CDR2 LQKENI. The CDR3 loop reads CASSGGTSSYEQYF. The CDR3 DNA is TGTGCCAGCTCGGGCGGGACAAGCTCCTACGAGCAGTACTTC.

The sample holds many counts of this clonotype. The V call is TRBV9, the J call TRBJ2-7; a possible D gene is TRBD1 (6 bases). V was shortened by 4 bases and J by 2 bases, with 19 bases between the two germline ends. Looked up from germline, CDR1 is SGDLS and CDR2 is YYNGEE. CDR3 length: 16 amino acids. The CDR3 loop reads CASSPQGRQVTYEQYF. As DNA, the CDR3 is TGTGCCAGCAGCCCCCAGGGGAGACAGGTGACCTACGAGCAGTACTTC. The full variable domain, completed using reference TRBV9 and TRBJ2-7, is DSGVTQTPKHLITATGQRVTLRCSPRSGDLSVYWYQQSLDQGLQFLIQYYNGEERAKGNILERFSAQQFPDLHSELNLSSLELGDSALYFCASSPQGRQVTYEQYFGPGTRLTVT.

Comments on this clonotype: A clone one base away is much larger, so this may be a read error. J is TRBJ2-2 and V is TRBV7-2; D gene unclear. Trimming removed 0 bases from V and 1 base from J, with 6 bases in between. The length of the CDR3 is 15 residues. CDR1 and CDR2 from the germline V gene are SGHTA and FQGNSA. The CDR3: CASSLAAQNTGELFF. The CDR3 DNA is TGTGCCAGCAGCTTAGCGGCACAGAACACCGGGGAGCTGTTTTTT.

The V and J genes are TRBV15 and TRBJ1-1; TRBD1 agrees at 7 bases. Unmatched junction bases numbered 4, after V lost 1 base and J lost 5 bases. This CDR3 spans 14 amino acids. Germline CDR1 and CDR2: LNHNV and YYDKDF (reference sequence). CDR3 sequence (DNA): TGTGCCACCAGCAGAGGTGGGGACAGTACTGAAGCTTTCTTT. Its translation: CATSRGGDSTEAFF.

In this sample, this clonotype turned up many times. This chain joins TRBV9 and TRBJ1-3, with no clear D. V gave up 7 bases and J gave up 2 bases, with 10 bases separating them. This CDR3 comprises 13 residues. The germline V gene encodes CDR1 SGDLS and CDR2 YYNGEE. The CDR3 nucleotides read TGTGCCAGCGGCCACTCCCCTGGAAACACCATATATTTT. This encodes CASGHSPGNTIYF. Supplemented by reference TRBV9 and TRBJ1-3, the full variable domain reads DSGVTQTPKHLITATGQRVTLRCSPRSGDLSVYWYQQSLDQGLQFLIQYYNGEERAKGNILERFSAQQFPDLHSELNLSSLELGDSALYFCASGHSPGNTIYFGEGSWLTVV.